These 14 T cell receptor beta chains were all obtained from the same sample, sequenced in a study of T cell repertoires in cytomegalovirus infection. TCRdb processed the reads anew with MiXCR; each CDR3 protein has one entry. The table has approximately 400,000 distinct CDR3 sequences, around 32% seen once; the top ten hold roughly 13%. The sequencing sample was made of PBMCs. These receptors were obtained from a human donor in good health (CMV status not recorded). Some clones in this sample may be carry-over from other donors' samples.

V is TRBV7-2 and J is TRBJ2-5, with D possibly matching TRBD1 (6 bases). The CDR3 spans 14 residues. The germline V gene has CDR1 SGHTA and CDR2 FQGNSA. The V gene lost 7 bases and the J gene lost 2 bases, with 14 bases spanning the gap. The CDR3 DNA reads TGTGCCAGCACCACCGGGACACTACAAGAGACCCAGTACTTC. It codes for CASTTGTLQETQYF.

The rearrangement joins TRBV6-4 to TRBJ2-1, with D possibly being TRBD2 (6 bases). The CDR3 is 15 residues long. V shed 6 bases and J shed 4 bases, with 16 bases lying between them. The germline CDR1 and CDR2 sequences are MRHNA and SNTAGT. CDR3 loop: CASRRLDAGYNEQFF. DNA for the CDR3: TGTGCCAGCAGAAGATTAGACGCGGGGTACAATGAGCAGTTCTTC.

This clonotype was picked up a small number of times. The genes are TRBV27 and TRBJ1-6, with 7 bases that match TRBD1. The CDR3 is 20 amino acids. Germline-derived CDR1 and CDR2 are MNHEY and SMNVEV (reference sequence). V trimming: 5 bases; J trimming: 0 bases; junction bases outside the gene matches: 16. CDR3 coding DNA: TGTGCCAGCAGTCCCCAAGGCTTAAGACAGGGCAGCTCCTATAATTCACCCCTCCACTTT. It encodes CASSPQGLRQGSSYNSPLHF.

The rearrangement links TRBV6-2 or TRBV6-3 to TRBJ1-6; the D is unclear. The germline CDR1 and CDR2 sequences are MNHEY and SVGEGT. The V end lost 6 bases, the J end lost 9 bases, and 12 bases lay between the germline ends. The CDR3 has 13 amino acids. The CDR3 DNA reads as TGTGCCAGCAGGGTCGAAATGGGTTCACCCCTCCACTTT. Translating it yields CASRVEMGSPLHF.

This chain connects TRBV6-1 to TRBJ2-1; TRBD2 aligns across 8 bases. With 7 bases clipped from V and 8 bases from J, the junction kept 13 bases outside the gene matches. CDR1 is MNHNS, CDR2 SASEGT, per germline. The CDR3 is made up of 15 amino acids. The CDR3 sequence: CASTHPTGGRHEQFF. The CDR3 DNA is TGTGCCAGCACTCACCCCACGGGGGGGCGGCATGAGCAGTTCTTC.

The gene calls are TRBV5-1 and TRBJ1-1; 9 positions agree with TRBD1. The CDR3 totals 14 residues. The germline V gene encodes CDR1 SGHRS and CDR2 YFSETQ. With V trimmed by 4 bases and J by 5 bases, 6 bases remained unmatched. Here the CDR3 reads CASSVTGGETEAFF. CDR3 nucleotide sequence: TGCGCCAGCAGCGTGACAGGGGGAGAAACTGAAGCTTTCTTT.

This clonotype was detected only a few times. The chain combines TRBV23-1 with TRBJ1-5; D remains ambiguous. TRBV23-1 is marked as an open reading frame, function uncertain. This CDR3 has 15 residues. Trimming took 7 bases from V and 1 from J, leaving 14 bases between them. CDR3 amino acids: CASTPPQDSNQPQHF. The CDR3 coding sequence is TGCGCCAGCACTCCCCCTCAAGACAGCAATCAGCCCCAGCATTTT.

This clonotype has just a few counts. The chain carries TRBV27 and TRBJ1-2; D uncertain. Germline V gene data show CDR1 as MNHEY and CDR2 as SMNVEV (reference sequence). The germline V and J ends were trimmed by 0 bases and 3 bases, with 5 bases remaining between them. This CDR3 comprises 13 residues. As DNA, the CDR3 is TGTGCCAGCAGTTTATCCGCGCACTATGGCTACACCTTC. Protein: CASSLSAHYGYTF.

As regards this clonotype: Mismatch with germline at one junction end may stem from a read error. The CDR3 here is CASSPGGGPGANGLTF. CDR3 nucleotides: TGTGCCAGCAGCCCTGGAGGGGGACCAGGGGCCAACGGCCTGACTTTC. V is TRBV7-9 and J is TRBJ2-6; either TRBD1 or TRBD2 may supply D (6 bases each). The CDR3 loop spans 16 amino acids. CDR1 SEHNR and CDR2 FQNEAQ come from the germline V gene (reference sequence).

The J gene is TRBJ1-2, the V gene TRBV15; 7 positions match TRBD1. CDR1 and CDR2 (germline): LNHNV, YYDKDF (reference sequence). V lost 5 bases to trimming and J lost 6 bases; unmatched junction nucleotides: 12. The CDR3 contains 15 residues. The CDR3 sequence: CATSGGSRGQNGYTF. CDR3 nucleotide sequence: TGTGCCACCAGCGGGGGCTCTCGGGGACAGAATGGCTACACCTTC.

This clonotype has a handful of counts. This sequence joins TRBV19 and TRBJ2-2; perhaps TRBD2 as D (6 bases). Germline CDR1 is LNHDA and CDR2 is SQIVND (reference sequence). V lost 7 bases to trimming and J lost 6 bases, with 15 bases between them. The CDR3 totals 14 residues. The CDR3 is CASIGGGYSGELFF. The DNA of the CDR3 is TGTGCCAGTATTGGTGGGGGGTACTCCGGGGAGCTGTTTTTT.

Only a few counts were recorded for this clonotype. The chain carries TRBV6-1 and TRBJ2-1; 7 nucleotides agree with TRBD1. The CDR3 runs to 19 residues. Germline V gene lookup returns CDR1 MNHNS and CDR2 SASEGT. V shed 10 bases, J shed 0 bases, and the junction held 21 bases outside the gene matches. Written as DNA, the CDR3 is TGTGCCACCGTCCACTATGGAAAAGACAGGGCCAACTCCTACAATGAGCAGTTCTTC. Residues: CATVHYGKDRANSYNEQFF.

This rearrangement joins TRBV30 to TRBJ1-5; D may be TRBD1 (5 bases). Germline CDR1 and CDR2: GTSNPN and SVGIG (reference sequence). With 0 bases removed from V and 6 bases from J, the gap between germline ends came to 12 bases. The CDR3 length is 14 residues. In DNA form, the CDR3 reads TGTGCCTGGAGTGTTAGTCAGGGTATTCAGCCCCAGCATTTT. As protein: CAWSVSQGIQPQHF. Filled out from reference TRBV30 and TRBJ1-5, the complete variable domain reads SQTIHQWPATLVQPVGSPLSLECTVEGTSNPNLYWYRQAAGRGLQLLFYSVGIGQISSEVPQNLSASRPQDRQFILSSKKLLLSDSGFYLCAWSVSQGIQPQHFGDGTRLSIL.

The chain links TRBV28 to TRBJ2-7; D gene ambiguous. The CDR3 sequence is 12 residues long. V was pared by 4 bases and J by 7 bases, with 11 bases between. The germline V gene encodes CDR1 MDHEN and CDR2 SYDVKM. The DNA for the CDR3 is TGTGCCAGCAGTTATAATTACCTTGAGCAGTACTTC. Protein: CASSYNYLEQYF.